The present entry profiles one T cell receptor beta chain with its context. Its matching antigen is unknown. Libraries of TCR beta came from iRepertoire HTBI primers plus Arm-PCR of CDR3 regions. MiXCR, applied by TCRdb to the multiplex PCR reads, yields one record per CDR3 protein. This table holds a few hundred thousand distinct CDR3 sequences, just over 20% found once. These data are taken from a study of regulatory T cells in long-lasting Graves disease. Overall study results and limits: Persistent Graves' patients showed less TCR diversity than newly diagnosed patients showed. Thyroid tissue was not studied; only peripheral blood was. With 2,500 to 3,500 shared public clonotypes, persistent patients exceeded new patients, who shared roughly 920.

Time point of the sample: newly diagnosed GD, antithyroid drugs for less than 3 months. Preparation of the TCR library used RNA extracted from PBMCs. Sequenced here: peripheral blood mononuclear cells (PBMCs), sampled at new diagnosis, from a patient treated with antithyroid drugs. The source of this sequence is a female donor with Graves disease.

For the CDR3, the DNA is TGCGCCAGCAGCCCGACGAGTAGCACTGAAGCTTTCTTT. This sequence encodes CASSPTSSTEAFF. The J gene is TRBJ1-1, the V gene TRBV5-1; D uncertain. Germline V CDR1 and CDR2: SGHRS, YFSETQ. The CDR3 is 13 residues long. The V gene lost 4 bases and the J gene lost 4 bases, with 11 bases spanning the gap.